This is a list of T cell receptor beta chains from one sample in a study of radiation and T cells in renal cell carcinoma. Measured with immunoSEQ multiplex PCR; TCRdb has only the in-frame clones, and not every one. The sample has under 200,000 clones, 88% seen once. The material was blood, obtained from a patient whose treatment included radiotherapy and nephrectomy. These receptors were taken from a woman aged 50 to 60 with renal cell carcinoma. CDR3s include the opening cysteine and the closing phenylalanine or tryptophan. A D gene is named only where the DNA matches it firmly. Only part of the rows carry a size: once, few, many, or a class if the clone is expanded.

V	size	D	J	DNA	CDR3
TRBV19	NA	TRBD1	TRBJ2-6	TGTGCCAGTAGTAAAGGACAGGGGTACTCTGGGGCCAACGTCCTGACTTTC	CASSKGQGYSGANVLTF
TRBV14	NA	NA	TRBJ1-1	TGTGCCAGCAGCCAAGATCATAACACTGAAGCTTTCTTT	CASSQDHNTEAFF
TRBV28	NA	TRBD1	TRBJ1-1	TGTGCCAGCAGCCTGAAGACAGGGGGATGGACTGAAGCTTTCTTT	CASSLKTGGWTEAFF
TRBV19	NA	TRBD1	TRBJ1-2	TGTGCCAGTAGTGCTTCAGGGGGCGTCTATGGCTACACCTTC	CASSASGGVYGYTF
TRBV15	many	NA	TRBJ1-4	TGTGCCACCAGCAGAGGGGAGGGGCGAAAACTGTTTTTT	CATSRGEGRKLFF
TRBV9	NA	NA	TRBJ2-5	TGTGCCAGCAGCGTGGGTGGTGTGGAGACCCAGTACTTC	CASSVGGVETQYF
TRBV5-4	NA	NA	TRBJ1-6	TGTGCCAGCAGCTTGGCCCCGCTTAATTCACCCCTCCACTTT	CASSLAPLNSPLHF
TRBV6-6	NA	TRBD1	TRBJ1-1	TGTGCCAGCAGTACAGACAGGGACAACACTGAAGCTTTCTTT	CASSTDRDNTEAFF
TRBV19	NA	NA	TRBJ1-2	TGTGCCAGTACGCGGCAGAGTGACTTAATCTATGGCTACACCTTC	CASTRQSDLIYGYTF
TRBV5-3	NA	NA	TRBJ2-3	TGTGCCAGAAGCTATTGCCCGGGACGGATTTTCTCGGATACGCAGTATTTT	CARSYCPGRIFSDTQYF
TRBV10-3	NA	TRBD1	TRBJ1-2	TGTGCCATCAGTGAGCCGGGCGGGACAGGGGGCTATGGCTACACCTTC	CAISEPGGTGGYGYTF
TRBV10-1	NA	NA	TRBJ2-3	TGCGCCAGCAGTGAGTCGGGCACAGATACGCAGTATTTT	CASSESGTDTQYF
TRBV12-5	NA	TRBD2	TRBJ2-7	TGTGCTAGTGGTCCCCCAGGGAGGGACGAGCAGTACTTC	CASGPPGRDEQYF
TRBV19	NA	NA	TRBJ2-2	TGTGCCAGTAGTATTCGACGGGGGAGTCAGGGGTTCACCGGGGAGCTGTTTTTT	CASSIRRGSQGFTGELFF
TRBV7-8	NA	NA	TRBJ1-1	TGTGCCAGCAGCTCCTGGGGGGAGCGGAGCACTGAAGCTTTCTTT	CASSSWGERSTEAFF